The next 11 T cell receptor beta chains were all read from a single sample in a study of T-cell memory formation after mild COVID-19. TCRdb re-called the 5' RACE reads with MiXCR, one entry per CDR3 protein. The sample records more than 9,500 distinct CDR3 sequences, approximately 14% being singletons. Sequenced sample: PBMCs or a T cell subset sorted from them (not recorded which). Receptors originate from a man between 18 and 29 years old who had mild COVID-19 (a few samples of this study predate the infection). Cell type and time point are not known.

The table lists this clonotype with many counts. The chain links TRBV5-1 to TRBJ2-1; D is uncertain. Trimming took off 3 bases at V and 0 bases at J, with 7 bases between the two ends. There are 14 residues in the CDR3. The V gene's germline CDR1 is SGHRS and CDR2 YFSETQ. The CDR3 DNA reads TGCGCCAGCAGCTCTTTCGGCTCCTACAATGAGCAGTTCTTC. This encodes CASSSFGSYNEQFF.

This clonotype was seen repeatedly, ten times or more. V and J are TRBV29-1 and TRBJ2-7, with 12 bases identical to TRBD1. Germline V CDR1 and CDR2: SQVTM, ANQGSEA. The length of the CDR3 is 13 residues. V shed 5 bases, J shed 6 bases, and the junction held 5 bases outside the gene matches. This CDR3 is CSVKGQGASEQYF. The CDR3 DNA reads TGCAGCGTTAAGGGACAGGGGGCTAGCGAGCAGTACTTC.

This clonotype was seen repeatedly, ten times or more. V usage is TRBV11-2 and J usage is TRBJ2-6, with a weak D call TRBD2 (5 bases). The length of the CDR3 is 14 residues. Germline CDR1 SGHAT, CDR2 FQNNGV. V dropped 6 bases and J dropped 0 bases, with 6 bases sitting between them. In DNA form, the CDR3 reads TGTGCCAGCAGGAGCGGCTCTGGGGCCAACGTCCTGACTTTC. Its protein product is CASRSGSGANVLTF. Based on the CDR3 plus reference TRBV11-2 and TRBJ2-6, the full variable domain is EAGVAQSPRYKIIEKRQSVAFWCNPISGHATLYWYQQILGQGPKLLIQFQNNGVVDDSQLPKDRFSAERLKGVDSTLKIQPAKLEDSAVYLCASRSGSGANVLTFGAGSRLTVL.

This clonotype was seen repeatedly, ten times or more. The J gene is TRBJ2-1, the V gene TRBV27; the D gene is possibly TRBD1 (6 bases). CDR3 size: 14 residues. Trimming left V 11 bases short and J 10 bases short, with 24 bases between. Germline CDR1 MNHEY, CDR2 SMNVEV (reference sequence). This chain's CDR3 is CASSIGVGAGEQFF. CDR3 nucleotide sequence: TGTGCCTCCAGCATTGGGGTGGGGGCTGGCGAGCAGTTCTTC.

This clonotype has at least ten counts. The chain joins TRBV4-1 to TRBJ1-6; TRBD1 might be the D (6 bases). The CDR3 runs 16 residues. V lost 1 base, J lost 5 bases, and 12 bases lay in between. Germline CDR1 is MGHRA and CDR2 is YSYEKL. DNA for the CDR3: TGCGCCAGCAGCCAAGGCCCAGGGGTTCATAATTCACCCCTCCACTTT. Its translation is CASSQGPGVHNSPLHF.

J is TRBJ2-6 and V is TRBV4-3; D not resolved. The CDR3 runs 16 residues. Germline V gene sequence: CDR1 LGHNA, CDR2 YSLEER. Trimming removed 0 bases at V and 4 bases at J, with 10 bases between. The CDR3 is CASSQDQAAGANVLTF. The CDR3 nucleotides read TGCGCCAGCAGCCAAGATCAGGCAGCCGGGGCCAACGTCCTGACTTTC.

This clonotype was detected many times. The genes are TRBV27 and TRBJ1-2; 8 nucleotides match TRBD1. From germline, CDR1 is MNHEY and CDR2 SMNVEV (reference sequence). This CDR3 is 16 amino acids long. After removal of 5 bases from V and 4 bases from J, the junction contained 12 bases not matched to a gene. CDR3 region: CASSPHMQGASYGYTF. The CDR3 DNA is TGTGCCAGCAGTCCCCACATGCAGGGGGCGAGCTATGGCTACACCTTC.

This clonotype was counted a few times. This sequence joins TRBV4-1 and TRBJ2-7, with D perhaps matching TRBD1 (6 bases). The V and J ends lost 4 bases and 2 bases respectively, with 24 bases between them. The germline gives CDR1 MGHRA, CDR2 YSYEKL. This CDR3 has 18 amino acids. This chain's CDR3 is CASSPRTSRGHVPYEQYF. In DNA, the CDR3 is TGCGCCAGCAGCCCGAGAACTTCCAGGGGTCACGTACCCTACGAGCAGTACTTC.

A few counts support this clonotype. The rearrangement links TRBV2 to TRBJ1-4; weak D call: TRBD1 (5 bases). In germline, CDR1 is SNHLY, CDR2 FYNNEI. Trimming removed 6 bases from V and 0 bases from J, with 8 bases in between. The CDR3 extends over 14 amino acids. CDR3 sequence: CASSRQPTNEKLFF. The CDR3 DNA is TGTGCCAGCAGCAGACAGCCAACTAATGAAAAACTGTTTTTT. The full variable domain, in which reference TRBV2 and TRBJ1-4 provide the parts outside the CDR3, is EPEVTQTPSHQVTQMGQEVILRCVPISNHLYFYWYRQILGQKVEFLVSFYNNEISEKSEIFDDQFSVERPDGSNFTLKIRSTKLEDSAMYFCASSRQPTNEKLFFGSGTQLSVL.

This rearrangement joins TRBV6-2 or TRBV6-3 to TRBJ2-7; TRBD2 is a possible D gene (6 bases). The V gene lost 8 bases and the J gene lost 0 bases, with 14 bases spanning the gap. The germline V gene encodes CDR1 MNHEY and CDR2 SVGEGT. The CDR3 is made up of 14 amino acids. Here the CDR3 DNA reads TGTGCCAGCGGGCGGGACTCGGTCTCCTACGAGCAGTACTTC. It specifies CASGRDSVSYEQYF.

The CDR3 loop is CASSSSGSETQYF. As DNA, the CDR3 is TGTGCCAGCAGCTCGTCGGGGTCAGAGACCCAGTACTTC. The genes are TRBV7-2 and TRBJ2-5; D is perhaps TRBD2 (5 bases). The CDR3 length is 13 residues. CDR1 is SGHTA, CDR2 FQGNSA, per germline. V dropped 4 bases and J dropped 4 bases, with 10 bases sitting between them.